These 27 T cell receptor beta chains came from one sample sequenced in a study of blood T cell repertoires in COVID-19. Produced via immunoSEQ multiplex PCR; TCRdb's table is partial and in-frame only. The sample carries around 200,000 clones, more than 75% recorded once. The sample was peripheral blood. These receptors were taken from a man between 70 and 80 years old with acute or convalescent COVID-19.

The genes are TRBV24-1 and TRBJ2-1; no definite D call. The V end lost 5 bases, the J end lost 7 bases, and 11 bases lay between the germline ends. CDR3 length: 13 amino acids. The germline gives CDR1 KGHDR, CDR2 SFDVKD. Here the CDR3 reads CATSGQNPNEQFF. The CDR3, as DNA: TGTGCCACCAGTGGTCAGAACCCGAATGAGCAGTTCTTC.

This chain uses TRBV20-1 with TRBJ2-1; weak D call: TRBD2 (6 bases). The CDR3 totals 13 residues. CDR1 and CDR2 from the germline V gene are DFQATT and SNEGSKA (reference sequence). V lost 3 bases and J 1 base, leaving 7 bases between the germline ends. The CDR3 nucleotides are TGCAGTGCTAGTGCGGGATCCTACAATGAGCAGTTCTTC. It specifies CSASAGSYNEQFF.

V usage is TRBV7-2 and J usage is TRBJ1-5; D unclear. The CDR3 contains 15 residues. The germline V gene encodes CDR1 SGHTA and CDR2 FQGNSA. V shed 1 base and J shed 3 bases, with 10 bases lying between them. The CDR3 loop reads CASSLGLATNQPQHF. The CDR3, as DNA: TGTGCCAGCAGCTTAGGGCTGGCAACCAATCAGCCCCAGCATTTT.

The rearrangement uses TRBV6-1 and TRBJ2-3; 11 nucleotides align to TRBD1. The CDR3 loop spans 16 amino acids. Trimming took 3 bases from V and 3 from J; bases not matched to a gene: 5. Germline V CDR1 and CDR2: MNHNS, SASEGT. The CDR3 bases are TGTGCCAGCAGTGACCCCCGGGACAGGGGGACAGATACGCAGTATTTT. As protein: CASSDPRDRGTDTQYF.

This CDR3 is CASSHHTSYEQYF. The CDR3 region has the DNA TGTGCCAGCAGCCATCACACCTCCTACGAGCAGTACTTC. This chain joins TRBV3-1 (or the pseudogene TRBV3-2) and TRBJ2-7; D remains unclear. Per the germline V gene, CDR1 is LGHDT and CDR2 is YNNKEL (reference sequence). The ends were cut back, 3 bases at V and 0 bases at J, with 6 bases in the middle. The CDR3 covers 13 residues.

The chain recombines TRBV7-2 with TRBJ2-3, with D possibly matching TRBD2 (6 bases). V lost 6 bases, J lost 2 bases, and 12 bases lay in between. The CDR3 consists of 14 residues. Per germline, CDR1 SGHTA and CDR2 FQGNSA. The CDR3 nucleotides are TGTGCCAGCAGACTCGGGGGTCCCACAGATACGCAGTATTTT. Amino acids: CASRLGGPTDTQYF.

The CDR3 spells CASSYSPPDTEAFF. In nucleotides, the CDR3 is TGTGCCAGCAGTTACTCACCACCAGACACTGAAGCTTTCTTT. The J gene is TRBJ1-1, the V gene TRBV6-5; D is unresolved. The CDR3 runs 14 residues. The germline V and J ends were trimmed by 0 bases and 3 bases, with 8 bases remaining between them. CDR1 and CDR2 (germline): MNHEY, SVGAGI.

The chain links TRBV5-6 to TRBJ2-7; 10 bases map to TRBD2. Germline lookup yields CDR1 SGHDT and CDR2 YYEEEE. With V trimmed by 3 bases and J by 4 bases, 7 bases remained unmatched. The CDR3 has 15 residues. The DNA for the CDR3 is TGTGCCAGCAGCTCGCCTCAGCGGGGGGGTTACGAGCAGTACTTC. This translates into CASSSPQRGGYEQYF.

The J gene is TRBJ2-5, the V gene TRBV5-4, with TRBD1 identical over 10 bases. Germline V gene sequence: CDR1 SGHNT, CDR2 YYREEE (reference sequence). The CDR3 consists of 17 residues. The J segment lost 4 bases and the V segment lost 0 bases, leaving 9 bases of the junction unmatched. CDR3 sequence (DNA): TGTGCCAGCAGCTTGGAGGGGGGACAGGGGACAGGAGAGACCCAGTACTTC. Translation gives CASSLEGGQGTGETQYF.

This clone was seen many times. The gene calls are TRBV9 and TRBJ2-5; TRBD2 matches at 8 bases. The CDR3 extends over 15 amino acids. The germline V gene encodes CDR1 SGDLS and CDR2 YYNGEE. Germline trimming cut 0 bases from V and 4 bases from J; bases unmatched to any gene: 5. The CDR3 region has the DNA TGTGCCAGCAGCGTAGAGGGACTAGTGCTAGAGACCCAGTACTTC. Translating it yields CASSVEGLVLETQYF.

CDR3 nucleotides: TGTGCCAGCAGTGAATTACTCGGGAGCTCTGGAAACACCATATATTTT. Protein product: CASSELLGSSGNTIYF. J is TRBJ1-3 and V is TRBV6-1; D gene unclear. The V end lost 2 bases, the J end lost 0 bases, and 11 bases lay between the germline ends. This CDR3 comprises 16 residues. CDR1 is MNHNS and CDR2 is SASEGT in the germline V gene.

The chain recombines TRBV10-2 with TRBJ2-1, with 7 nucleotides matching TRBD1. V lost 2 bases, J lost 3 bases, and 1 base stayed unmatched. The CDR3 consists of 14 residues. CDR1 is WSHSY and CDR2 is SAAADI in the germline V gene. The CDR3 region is CASSERDSYNEQFF. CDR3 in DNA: TGCGCCAGCAGTGAGCGGGACAGCTACAATGAGCAGTTCTTC.

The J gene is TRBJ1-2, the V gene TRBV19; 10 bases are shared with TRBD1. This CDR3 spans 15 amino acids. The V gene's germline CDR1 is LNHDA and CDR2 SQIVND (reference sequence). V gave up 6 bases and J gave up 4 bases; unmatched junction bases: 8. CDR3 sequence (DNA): TGTGCCAGTAGCCTTGACAGGGGGCGCCTCTATGGCTACACCTTC. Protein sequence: CASSLDRGRLYGYTF.

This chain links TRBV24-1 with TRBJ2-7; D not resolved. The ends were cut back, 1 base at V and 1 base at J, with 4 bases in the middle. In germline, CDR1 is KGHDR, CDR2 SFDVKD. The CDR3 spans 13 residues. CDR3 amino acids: CATSDFPSYEQYF. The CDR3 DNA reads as TGTGCCACCAGTGATTTCCCGTCCTACGAGCAGTACTTC.

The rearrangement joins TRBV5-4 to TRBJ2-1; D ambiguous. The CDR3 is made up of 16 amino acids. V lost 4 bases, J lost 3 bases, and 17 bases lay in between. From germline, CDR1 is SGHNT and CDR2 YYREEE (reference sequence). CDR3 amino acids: CASSKRDGVRYNEQFF. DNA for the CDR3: TGTGCCAGCAGCAAGAGAGACGGAGTACGCTACAATGAGCAGTTCTTC.

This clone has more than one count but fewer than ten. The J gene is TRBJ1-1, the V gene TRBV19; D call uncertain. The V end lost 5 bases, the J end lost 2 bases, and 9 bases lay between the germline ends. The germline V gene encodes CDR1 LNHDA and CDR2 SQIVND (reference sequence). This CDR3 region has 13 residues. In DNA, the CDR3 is TGTGCCAGTAGTCGGACGGGAAACACTGAAGCTTTCTTT. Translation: CASSRTGNTEAFF.

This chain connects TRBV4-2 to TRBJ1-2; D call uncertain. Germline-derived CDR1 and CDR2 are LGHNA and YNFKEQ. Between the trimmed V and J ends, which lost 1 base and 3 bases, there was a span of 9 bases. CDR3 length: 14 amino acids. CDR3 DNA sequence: TGTGCCAGCAGCCAAGTACAGTTTGACTATGGCTACACCTTC. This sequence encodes CASSQVQFDYGYTF.

The DNA for the CDR3 is TGCAGTGCTAGTAAGCGGGTAGTCGGCGAGCAGTACTTC. Amino acids: CSASKRVVGEQYF. This sequence joins TRBV20-1 and TRBJ2-7; possibly TRBD2 for D (6 bases). The CDR3 runs 13 residues. Germline CDR1 and CDR2: DFQATT and SNEGSKA (reference sequence). Deletions cut 3 bases from V and 6 bases from J, with 15 bases between.

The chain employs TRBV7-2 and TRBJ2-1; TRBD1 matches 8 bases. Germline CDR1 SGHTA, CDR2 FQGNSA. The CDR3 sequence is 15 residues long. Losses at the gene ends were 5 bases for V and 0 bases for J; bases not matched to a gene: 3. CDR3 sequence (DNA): TGTGCCAGCAGCCGGGACAGGAGCTCCTACAATGAGCAGTTCTTC. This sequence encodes CASSRDRSSYNEQFF.

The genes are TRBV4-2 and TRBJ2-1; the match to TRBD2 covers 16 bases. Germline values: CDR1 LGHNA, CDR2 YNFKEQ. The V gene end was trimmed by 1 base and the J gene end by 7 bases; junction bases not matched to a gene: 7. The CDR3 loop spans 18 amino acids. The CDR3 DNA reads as TGTGCCAGCAGCCAAGTGGGACTAGCGGGAGGGGAAGGGAATGAGCAGTTCTTC. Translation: CASSQVGLAGGEGNEQFF.

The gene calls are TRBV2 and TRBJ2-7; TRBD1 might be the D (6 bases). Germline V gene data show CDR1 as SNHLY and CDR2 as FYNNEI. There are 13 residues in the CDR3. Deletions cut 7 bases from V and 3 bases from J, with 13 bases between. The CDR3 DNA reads TGTGCCAGCAACGTCTTACAGGGCTACGAGCAGTACTTC. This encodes CASNVLQGYEQYF. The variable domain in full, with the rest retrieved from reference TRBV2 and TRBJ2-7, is EPEVTQTPSHQVTQMGQEVILRCVPISNHLYFYWYRQILGQKVEFLVSFYNNEISEKSEIFDDQFSVERPDGSNFTLKIRSTKLEDSAMYFCASNVLQGYEQYFGPGTRLTVT.

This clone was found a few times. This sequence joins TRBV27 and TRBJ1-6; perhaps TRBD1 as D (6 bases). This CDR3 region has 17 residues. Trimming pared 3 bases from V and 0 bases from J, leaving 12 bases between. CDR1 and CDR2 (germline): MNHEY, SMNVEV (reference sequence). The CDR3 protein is CASSLLGASSYNSPLHF. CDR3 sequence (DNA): TGTGCCAGCAGTTTGTTGGGGGCCAGCTCCTATAATTCACCCCTCCACTTT.

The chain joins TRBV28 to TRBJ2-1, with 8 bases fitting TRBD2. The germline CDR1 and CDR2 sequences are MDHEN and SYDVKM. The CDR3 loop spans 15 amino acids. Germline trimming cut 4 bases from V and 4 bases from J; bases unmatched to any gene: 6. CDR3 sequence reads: CASSSLAGWYNEQFF. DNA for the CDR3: TGTGCCAGCAGTTCTCTAGCGGGTTGGTACAATGAGCAGTTCTTC.

In DNA, the CDR3 is TGCGCCAGCGCCAAGGGGTCAGGGGTAAGCGCCTCAGATACGCAGTATTTT. Translating it yields CASAKGSGVSASDTQYF. The genes are TRBV4-3 and TRBJ2-3; tentative D call: TRBD1 (6 bases). This CDR3 spans 17 amino acids. Germline values: CDR1 LGHNA, CDR2 YSLEER. The V and J ends lost 8 bases and 4 bases respectively, with 25 bases between them.

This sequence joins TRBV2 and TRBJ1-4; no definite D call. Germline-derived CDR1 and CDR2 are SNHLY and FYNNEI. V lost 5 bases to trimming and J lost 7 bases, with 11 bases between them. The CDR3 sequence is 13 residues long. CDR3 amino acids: CASSTNRGEKLFF. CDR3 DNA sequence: TGTGCCAGCAGTACCAATCGGGGTGAAAAACTGTTTTTT.

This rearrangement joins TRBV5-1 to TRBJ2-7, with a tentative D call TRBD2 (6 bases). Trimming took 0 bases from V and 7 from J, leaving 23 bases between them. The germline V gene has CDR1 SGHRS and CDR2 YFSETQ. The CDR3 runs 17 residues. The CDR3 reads CASSLEAVTGPAGEQYF. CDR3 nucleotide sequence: TGCGCCAGCAGCTTGGAGGCTGTGACGGGACCCGCGGGAGAGCAGTACTTC.

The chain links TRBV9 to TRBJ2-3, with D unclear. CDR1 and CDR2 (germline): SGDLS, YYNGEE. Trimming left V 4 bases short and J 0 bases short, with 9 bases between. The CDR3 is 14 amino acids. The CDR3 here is CASSPHQSTDTQYF. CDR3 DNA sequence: TGTGCCAGCAGCCCCCACCAGAGCACAGATACGCAGTATTTT.